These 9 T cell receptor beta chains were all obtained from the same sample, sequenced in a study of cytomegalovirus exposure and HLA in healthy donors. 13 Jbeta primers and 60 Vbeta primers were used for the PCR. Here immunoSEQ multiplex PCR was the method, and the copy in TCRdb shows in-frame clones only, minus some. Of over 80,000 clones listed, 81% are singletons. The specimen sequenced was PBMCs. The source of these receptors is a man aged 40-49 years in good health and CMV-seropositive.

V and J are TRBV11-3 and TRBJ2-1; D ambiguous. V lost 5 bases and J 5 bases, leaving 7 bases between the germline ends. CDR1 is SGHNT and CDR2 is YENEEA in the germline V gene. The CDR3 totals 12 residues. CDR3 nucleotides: TGTGCCAGCAGCCTCCGGGACAATGAGCAGTTCTTC. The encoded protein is CASSLRDNEQFF.

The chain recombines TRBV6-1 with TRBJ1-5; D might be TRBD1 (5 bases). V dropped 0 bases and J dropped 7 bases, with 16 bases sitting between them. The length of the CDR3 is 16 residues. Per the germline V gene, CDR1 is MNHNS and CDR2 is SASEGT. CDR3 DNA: TGTGCCAGCAGTGAAGCGGGTCCAGGGAATGGACAGCCCCAGCATTTT. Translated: CASSEAGPGNGQPQHF.

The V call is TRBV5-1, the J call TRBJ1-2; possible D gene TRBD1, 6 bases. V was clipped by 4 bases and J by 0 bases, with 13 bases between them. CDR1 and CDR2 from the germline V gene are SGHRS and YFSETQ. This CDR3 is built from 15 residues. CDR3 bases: TGCGCCAGCAGCCGGGGGGGGGCGTCTAACTATGGCTACACCTTC. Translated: CASSRGGASNYGYTF.

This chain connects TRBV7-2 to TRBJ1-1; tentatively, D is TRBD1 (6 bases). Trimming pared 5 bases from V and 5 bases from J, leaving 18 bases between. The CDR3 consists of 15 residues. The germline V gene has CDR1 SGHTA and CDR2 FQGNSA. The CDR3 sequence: CASSHPTGIWTEAFF. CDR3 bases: TGTGCCAGCAGCCATCCCACAGGGATATGGACTGAAGCTTTCTTT.

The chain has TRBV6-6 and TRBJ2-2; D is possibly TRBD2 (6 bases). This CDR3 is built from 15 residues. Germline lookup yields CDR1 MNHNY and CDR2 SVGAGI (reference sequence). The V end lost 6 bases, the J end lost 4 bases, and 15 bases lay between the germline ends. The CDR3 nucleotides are TGTGCCAGCAGCCCCTTAGCGGCGGGCACCGGGGAGCTGTTTTTT. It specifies CASSPLAAGTGELFF.

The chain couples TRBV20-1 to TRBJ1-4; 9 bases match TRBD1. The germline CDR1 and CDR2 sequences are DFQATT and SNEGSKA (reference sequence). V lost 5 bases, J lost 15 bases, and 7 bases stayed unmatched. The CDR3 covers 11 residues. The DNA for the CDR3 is TGCAGTGCTGGCCGGACAGGGGCAATGTTTTTT. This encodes CSAGRTGAMFF.

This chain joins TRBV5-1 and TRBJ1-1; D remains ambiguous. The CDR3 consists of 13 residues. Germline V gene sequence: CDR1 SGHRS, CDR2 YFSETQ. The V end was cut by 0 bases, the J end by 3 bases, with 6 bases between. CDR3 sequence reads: CASSLVEDTEAFF. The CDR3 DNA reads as TGCGCCAGCAGCTTGGTGGAGGACACTGAAGCTTTCTTT.

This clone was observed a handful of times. CDR3 sequence (DNA): TGTGCCAGCAGCCGGACAGAAACCCGGAGTGGCTACACCTTC. Its translation is CASSRTETRSGYTF. V and J are TRBV14 and TRBJ1-2, with a tentative D call TRBD1 (6 bases). V gave up 4 bases and J gave up 7 bases, with 16 bases separating them. Per germline, CDR1 SGHDN and CDR2 FVKESK. The CDR3 sequence is 14 residues long.

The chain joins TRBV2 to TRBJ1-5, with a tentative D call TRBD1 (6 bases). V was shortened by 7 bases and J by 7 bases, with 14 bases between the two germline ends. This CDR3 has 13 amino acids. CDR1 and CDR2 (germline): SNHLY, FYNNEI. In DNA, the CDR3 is TGTGCCAGCACCTCGTCAGGGGCCCAGCCCCAGCATTTT. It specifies CASTSSGAQPQHF.